These T cell receptor beta chains were read from a single sample in a study of blood T cell repertoires in COVID-19. This table comes from immunoSEQ multiplex PCR, and its TCRdb copy is limited to in-frame clones, with some not included. The data hold roughly 140,000 clones, with 80% observed a single time. Material for sequencing was peripheral blood. These receptors were obtained from a woman aged 45-60 years with acute or convalescent COVID-19. The CDR3 runs from the conserved cysteine through the conserved F or W. Fields, in order: D gene, clone size, J gene, V gene, CDR3 protein, CDR3 DNA. D genes are given only for firm matches. Size tells how often a clone was seen (once, few, many) or the class of an expanded clone, and some rows leave it out.

NA,NA,TRBJ1-1,TRBV18,CASSTIGDTEAFF,TGTGCCAGCTCAACCATAGGGGACACTGAAGCTTTCTTT
NA,NA,TRBJ1-6,TRBV6-6,CASGHTDSPLHF,TGTGCCAGCGGACATACGGATTCACCCCTCCACTTT
NA,NA,TRBJ1-1,TRBV28,CASRGGTEAFF,TGTGCCAGCAGGGGGGGTACTGAAGCTTTCTTT
TRBD1,NA,TRBJ2-2,TRBV7-8,CASRPRTGGAGELFF,TGTGCCAGCAGGCCGAGGACAGGGGGAGCCGGGGAGCTGTTTTTT
TRBD1,NA,TRBJ1-2,TRBV5-5,CASSKGQGAQIYGYTF,TGTGCCAGCAGCAAGGGACAGGGGGCCCAAATCTATGGCTACACCTTC
TRBD2,NA,TRBJ2-7,TRBV11-2,CASSVPGLAAYEQYF,TGTGCCAGCAGCGTCCCGGGACTAGCTGCATACGAGCAGTACTTC
NA,few,TRBJ2-7,TRBV30,CAWSVRYEQYF,TGTGCCTGGAGTGTACGGTACGAGCAGTACTTC
TRBD1,NA,TRBJ2-3,TRBV11-2,CAIGDRGLDTQYF,TGTGCCATCGGGGACAGGGGGCTGGATACGCAGTATTTT
NA,NA,TRBJ2-7,TRBV5-1,CASSPGIEGGEQYF,TGCGCCAGCAGCCCCGGGATTGAGGGTGGCGAGCAGTACTTC
NA,NA,TRBJ2-2,TRBV21-1,CASSYLSGISGDTGELFF,TGTGCCAGCAGCTACCTCTCCGGGATTAGCGGGGACACCGGGGAGCTGTTTTTT
NA,NA,TRBJ1-5,TRBV4-2,CASSVGEGGNQPQHF,TGTGCCAGCAGCGTCGGGGAGGGCGGCAATCAGCCCCAGCATTTT
NA,NA,TRBJ1-5,TRBV7-2,CASSLAGRQANQPQHF,TGTGCCAGCAGCTTAGCTGGTCGACAGGCTAATCAGCCCCAGCATTTT
TRBD2,NA,TRBJ2-1,TRBV19,CASSRGLAGGRRSYNEQFF,TGTGCCAGTAGTAGAGGACTAGCGGGGGGACGACGCTCCTACAATGAGCAGTTCTTC
NA,NA,TRBJ2-1,TRBV28,CASSLLGGEDNEQFF,TGTGCCAGCAGTTTATTAGGCGGGGAAGACAATGAGCAGTTCTTC
TRBD1,NA,TRBJ1-2,TRBV7-3,CASSVTGGADGYTF,TGTGCCAGCAGCGTTACAGGGGGCGCCGATGGCTACACCTTC
TRBD2,NA,TRBJ2-1,TRBV6-2/TRBV6-3,CASSRLAGDYNEQFF,TGTGCCAGCAGTAGACTAGCGGGGGACTACAATGAGCAGTTCTTC